A single sample gave rise to the 7 T cell receptor beta chains below, sequenced in a study of T-cell memory formation after mild COVID-19. Using its own MiXCR run on the 5' RACE reads, TCRdb lists one record per CDR3 protein. The sample lists about 110,000 distinct CDR3 sequences; about a fifth were seen once. Sample: PBMCs or a T cell subset sorted from them (not recorded which). Source of these receptors: a young man who had mild COVID-19 (a few samples of this study predate the infection). Cell type and time point are not known.

V is TRBV7-9 and J is TRBJ2-7; no firm D call. From germline, CDR1 is SEHNR and CDR2 FQNEAQ (reference sequence). There are 14 residues in the CDR3. Trimming cost V 1 base and J 9 bases, with 16 bases left between them. In DNA form, the CDR3 reads TGTGCCAGCAGCTTAGACTCGTCCCTACAGTTGCAGTACGTC. Amino acid sequence: CASSLDSSLQLQYV.

This clonotype was picked up many times. The chain couples TRBV27 to TRBJ2-7; 9 bases are a match to TRBD1. With V trimmed by 6 bases and J by 2 bases, 14 bases remained unmatched. CDR1 is MNHEY and CDR2 is SMNVEV in the germline V gene (reference sequence). The CDR3 spans 17 residues. CDR3 in amino acids: CASSRGVRDRDTYEQYF. For the CDR3, the DNA is TGTGCCAGCAGCCGGGGGGTTCGGGACAGGGATACCTACGAGCAGTACTTC.

This clonotype was recorded a few times. This rearrangement joins TRBV27 to TRBJ2-3; a weak D match, TRBD2 (6 bases). The CDR3 loop spans 15 amino acids. V was pared by 4 bases and J by 2 bases, with 13 bases between. CDR1 is MNHEY, CDR2 SMNVEV, per germline (reference sequence). The CDR3 loop reads CASSYSGRITDTQYF. Here the CDR3 DNA reads TGTGCCAGCAGTTATTCCGGGAGAATCACAGATACGCAGTATTTT.

This clonotype was observed a handful of times. The J gene is TRBJ2-1, the V gene TRBV18, with 9 bases identical to TRBD2. The ends lost 6 bases at V and 1 base at J; junction bases unmatched: 10. The germline V gene encodes CDR1 KGHSH and CDR2 LQKENI. The CDR3 runs 17 residues. CDR3 nucleotide sequence: TGTGCCAGCTCGAGCGGGGGGTCCCATGGGTCCTACAATGAGCAGTTCTTC. Translating it yields CASSSGGSHGSYNEQFF. Drawing the rest from reference TRBV18 and TRBJ2-1, the complete variable domain is NAGVMQNPRHLVRRRGQEARLRCSPMKGHSHVYWYRQLPEEGLKFMVYLQKENIIDESGMPKERFSAEFPKEGPSILRIQQVVRGDSAAYFCASSSGGSHGSYNEQFFGPGTRLTVL.

This clonotype was found a few times. The chain is built from TRBV20-1 and TRBJ2-7, with a tentative D call TRBD1 (7 bases). This CDR3 has 13 residues. CDR1 and CDR2 from the germline V gene are DFQATT and SNEGSKA (reference sequence). With 2 bases removed from V and 3 bases from J, the gap between germline ends came to 11 bases. The CDR3 sequence: CSARRRGHYEQYV. The CDR3 nucleotides read TGCAGTGCTAGACGGAGGGGGCACTACGAGCAGTACGTC.

This sequence joins TRBV3-1 and TRBJ2-1, with D perhaps TRBD1 or TRBD2 (7 bases each). CDR3 length equals 15 residues. Trimming stripped 4 bases from V and 2 bases from J, with 12 bases between. Germline CDR1 is LGHDT and CDR2 is YNNKEL (reference sequence). CDR3 nucleotides: TGTGCCAGCAGCCGCCAGGGGGGGCCCTACAATGAGCAGTTCTTC. Translation: CASSRQGGPYNEQFF.

The sample holds a few counts of this clonotype. V is TRBV5-6 and J is TRBJ2-7; TRBD1 matches at 12 bases. The ends lost 2 bases at V and 5 bases at J; junction bases unmatched: 2. The CDR3 sequence is 14 residues long. Germline V gene data show CDR1 as SGHDT and CDR2 as YYEEEE. In DNA, the CDR3 is TGTGCCAGCAGCTTCGGGACAGGGGGCAACGAGCAGTACTTC. Its translation: CASSFGTGGNEQYF.